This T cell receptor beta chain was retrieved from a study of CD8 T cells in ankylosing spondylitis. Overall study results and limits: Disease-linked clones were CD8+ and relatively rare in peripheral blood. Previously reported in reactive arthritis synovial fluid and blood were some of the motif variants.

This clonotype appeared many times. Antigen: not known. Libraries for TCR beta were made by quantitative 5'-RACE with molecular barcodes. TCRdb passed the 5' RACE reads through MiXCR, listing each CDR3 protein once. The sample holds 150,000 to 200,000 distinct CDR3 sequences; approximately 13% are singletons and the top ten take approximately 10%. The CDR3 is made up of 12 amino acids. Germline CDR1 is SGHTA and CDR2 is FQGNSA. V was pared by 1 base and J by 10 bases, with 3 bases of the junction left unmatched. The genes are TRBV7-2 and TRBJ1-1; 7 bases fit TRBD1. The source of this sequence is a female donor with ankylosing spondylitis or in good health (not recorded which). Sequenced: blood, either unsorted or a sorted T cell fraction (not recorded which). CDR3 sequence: CASSLGQGRAFF. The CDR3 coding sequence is TGTGCCAGCAGCTTAGGACAGGGAAGAGCTTTCTTT.